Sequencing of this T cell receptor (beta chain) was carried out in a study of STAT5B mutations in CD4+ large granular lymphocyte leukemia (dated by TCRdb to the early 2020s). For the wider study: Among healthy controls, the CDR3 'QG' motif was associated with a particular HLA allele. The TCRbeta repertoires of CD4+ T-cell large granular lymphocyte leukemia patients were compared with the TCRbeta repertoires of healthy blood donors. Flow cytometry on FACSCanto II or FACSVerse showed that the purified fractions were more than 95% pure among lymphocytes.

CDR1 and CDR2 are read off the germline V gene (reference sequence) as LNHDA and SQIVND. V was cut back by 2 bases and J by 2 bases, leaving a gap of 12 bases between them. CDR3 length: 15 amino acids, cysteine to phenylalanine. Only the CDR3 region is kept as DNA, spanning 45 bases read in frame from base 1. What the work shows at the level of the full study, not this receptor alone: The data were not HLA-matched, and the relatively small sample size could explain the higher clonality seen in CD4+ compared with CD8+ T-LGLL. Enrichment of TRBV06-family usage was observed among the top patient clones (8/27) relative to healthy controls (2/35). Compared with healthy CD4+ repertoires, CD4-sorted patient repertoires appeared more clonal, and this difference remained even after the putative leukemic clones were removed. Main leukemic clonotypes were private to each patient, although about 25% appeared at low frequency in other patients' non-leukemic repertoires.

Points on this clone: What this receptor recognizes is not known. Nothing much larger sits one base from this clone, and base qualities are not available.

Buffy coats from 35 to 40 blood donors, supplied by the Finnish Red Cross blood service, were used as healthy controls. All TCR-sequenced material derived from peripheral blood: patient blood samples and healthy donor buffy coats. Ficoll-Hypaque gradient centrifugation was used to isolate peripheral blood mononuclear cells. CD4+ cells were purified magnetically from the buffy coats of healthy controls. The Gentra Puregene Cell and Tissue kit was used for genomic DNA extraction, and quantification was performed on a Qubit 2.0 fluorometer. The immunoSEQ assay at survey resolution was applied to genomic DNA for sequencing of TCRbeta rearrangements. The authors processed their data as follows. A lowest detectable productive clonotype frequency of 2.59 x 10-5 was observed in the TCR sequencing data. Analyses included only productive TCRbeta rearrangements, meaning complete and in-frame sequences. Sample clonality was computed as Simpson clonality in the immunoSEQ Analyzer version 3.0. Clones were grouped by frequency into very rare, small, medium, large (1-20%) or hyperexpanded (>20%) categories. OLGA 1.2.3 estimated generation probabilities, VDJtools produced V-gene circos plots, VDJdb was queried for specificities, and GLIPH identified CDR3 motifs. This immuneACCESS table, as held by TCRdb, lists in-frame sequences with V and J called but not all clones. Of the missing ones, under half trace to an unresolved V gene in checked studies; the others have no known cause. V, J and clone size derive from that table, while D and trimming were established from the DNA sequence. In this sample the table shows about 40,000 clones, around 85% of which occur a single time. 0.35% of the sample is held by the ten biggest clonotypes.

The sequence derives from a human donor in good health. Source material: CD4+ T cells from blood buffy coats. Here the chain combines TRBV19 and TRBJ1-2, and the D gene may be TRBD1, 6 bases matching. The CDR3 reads CASSIFPGQNYGYTF. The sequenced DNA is TGTGCCAGTAGTATATTCCCTGGACAGAACTATGGCTACACCTTC.